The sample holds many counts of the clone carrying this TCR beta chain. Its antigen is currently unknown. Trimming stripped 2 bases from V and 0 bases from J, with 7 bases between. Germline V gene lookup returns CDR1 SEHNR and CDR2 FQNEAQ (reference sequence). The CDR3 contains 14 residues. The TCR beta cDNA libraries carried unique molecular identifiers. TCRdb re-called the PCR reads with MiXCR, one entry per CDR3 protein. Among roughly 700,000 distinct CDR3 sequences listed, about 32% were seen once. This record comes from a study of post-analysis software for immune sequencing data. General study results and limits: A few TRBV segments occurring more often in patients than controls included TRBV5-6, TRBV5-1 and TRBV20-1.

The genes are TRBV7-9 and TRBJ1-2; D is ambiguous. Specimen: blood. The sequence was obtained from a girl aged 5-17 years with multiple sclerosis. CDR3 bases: TGTGCCAGCAGCTTATCCCCCACTAACTATGGCTACACCTTC. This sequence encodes CASSLSPTNYGYTF. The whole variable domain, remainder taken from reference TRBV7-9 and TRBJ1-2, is DTGVSQNPRHKITKRGQNVTFRCDPISEHNRLYWYRQTLGQGPEFLTYFQNEAQLEKSRLLSDRFSAERPKGSFSTLEIQRTEQGDSAMYLCASSLSPTNYGYTFGSGTRLTVV.